A single sample gave rise to the 13 T cell receptor beta chains below, sequenced in a study of T cells in Graves' hyperthyroidism and ophthalmopathy. What was amplified from RNA transcripts were TCR beta CDR3 regions. TCR CDR3 regions were first amplified by RT-PCR with HTBI primers. MiXCR, run by TCRdb on the multiplex PCR reads, gives a single entry per CDR3 protein. The sample lists hundreds of thousands of distinct CDR3 sequences, just under 45% occurring once. Sequencing was carried out using peripheral blood or thyroid tissue (not recorded which). These receptors were collected from an adult man with Graves' disease, either hyperthyroidism or ophthalmopathy (not recorded which).

This chain's CDR3 is CSVTGDEQYF. The DNA for the CDR3 is TGCAGCGTGACGGGCGACGAGCAGTACTTC. V gene TRBV29-1 combines with J gene TRBJ2-7, with unresolved D. The CDR3 has 10 amino acids. With 6 bases removed from V and 5 bases from J, the gap between germline ends came to 8 bases. Germline CDR1 and CDR2: SQVTM and ANQGSEA.

DNA for the CDR3: TGTGCCATCAGTGATTGGGGTATGAATTCACCCCTCCACTTT. This gives the protein CAISDWGMNSPLHF. The chain carries TRBV10-3 and TRBJ1-6; D remains ambiguous. Germline CDR1 reads ENHRY; CDR2 reads SYGVKD. V was clipped by 3 bases and J by 7 bases, with 10 bases between them. The CDR3 has 14 residues.

A few counts support this clonotype. One junction end disagrees with the germline gene, perhaps due to a read error. CDR3 nucleotide sequence: TGTGCCAGCAGTGCGGGGACGGTACCCCTCCACTTT. This codes for CASSAGTVPLHF. The chain joins TRBV10-3 to TRBJ1-6; the D gene is possibly TRBD1 (5 bases). The length of the CDR3 is 12 residues. From germline, CDR1 is ENHRY and CDR2 SYGVKD.

This clonotype was detected only a few times. CDR3 DNA: TGTGCCAGCAGCTTAGCTGTGGGACAGGGAAACACCGGGGAGCTGTTTTTT. Protein product: CASSLAVGQGNTGELFF. The rearrangement links TRBV7-2 to TRBJ2-2; 9 nucleotides match TRBD1. Germline V CDR1 and CDR2: SGHTA, FQGNSA. J was trimmed by 2 bases and V by 0 bases; bases with no gene match: 4. The CDR3 contains 17 residues. The variable domain in full, completed from reference TRBV7-2 and TRBJ2-2, reads GAGVSQSPSNKVTEKGKDVELRCDPISGHTALYWYRQSLGQGLEFLIYFQGNSAPDKSGLPSDRFSAERTGGSVSTLTIQRTQQEDSAVYLCASSLAVGQGNTGELFFGEGSRLTVL.

The sample holds a few counts of this clonotype. This chain uses TRBV10-3 with TRBJ2-2; the D gene could be TRBD1 or TRBD2 (5 bases each). CDR3 length: 14 residues. The germline V and J ends were trimmed by 4 bases and 3 bases, with 9 bases remaining between them. Germline V gene sequence: CDR1 ENHRY, CDR2 SYGVKD. The CDR3 DNA reads TGTGCCATCAGTGGAAGGGGAGACACCGGGGAGCTGTTTTTT. Translating gives CAISGRGDTGELFF.

The V and J genes are TRBV20-1 and TRBJ2-7; TRBD1 agrees at 7 bases. Per the germline V gene, CDR1 is DFQATT and CDR2 is SNEGSKA (reference sequence). This CDR3 region has 15 residues. The trim removed 3 bases at V and 3 bases at J, leaving 11 bases unmatched. This CDR3 is CSARGSGTVVYEQYF. As DNA, the CDR3 is TGCAGTGCTAGGGGATCAGGGACAGTCGTCTACGAGCAGTACTTC.

V is TRBV29-1 and J is TRBJ2-7, with D hard to call. Per germline, CDR1 SQVTM and CDR2 ANQGSEA. The ends were cut back, 4 bases at V and 3 bases at J, with 13 bases in the middle. The CDR3 extends over 13 amino acids. The CDR3 DNA sequence: TGCAGCGTTGGGAACCAGAGTTTCTACGAGCAGTACTTC. Protein product: CSVGNQSFYEQYF.

There are a few counts of this clonotype. The chain carries TRBV12-3 or TRBV12-4 and TRBJ1-6, with D unclear. The CDR3 extends over 13 amino acids. The V end was cut by 4 bases, the J end by 8 bases, with 9 bases between. CDR3 in amino acids: CASSSRSHSPLHF. The CDR3 region has the DNA TGTGCCAGCAGTTCCCGATCCCATTCACCCCTCCACTTT.

The chain links TRBV24-1 to TRBJ1-5, with TRBD1 identical over 7 bases. The CDR3 is 16 amino acids. The V gene end was trimmed by 4 bases and the J gene end by 2 bases; junction bases not matched to a gene: 7. The germline V gene encodes CDR1 KGHDR and CDR2 SFDVKD. This chain's CDR3 is CATSDSDRTGNQPQHF. For the CDR3, the DNA is TGTGCCACCAGTGACTCGGACAGGACCGGCAATCAGCCCCAGCATTTT.

This clonotype was picked up one time. CDR3 nucleotide sequence: TGTGCCAGCAGCACCACAGGGTCGGCAGATACGCAGTATTTT. Its translation: CASSTTGSADTQYF. This chain uses TRBV9 with TRBJ2-3, with D tentatively TRBD1 (6 bases). The V end lost 4 bases, the J end lost 4 bases, and 13 bases lay between the germline ends. The length of the CDR3 is 14 residues. Germline values: CDR1 SGDLS, CDR2 YYNGEE.

This clonotype was observed a few times. This chain's CDR3 is CSVDSRVDEQYF. CDR3 in DNA: TGCAGCGTTGATAGCAGGGTGGACGAGCAGTACTTC. The genes are TRBV29-1 and TRBJ2-7; possible D gene TRBD1, 5 bases. Germline CDR1 SQVTM, CDR2 ANQGSEA. V was cut by 3 bases and J by 5 bases, with 11 bases left in between. The CDR3 runs 12 residues.

About this clonotype: The germline gene is not matched at one end of the junction; a read error may be the cause. The chain combines TRBV20-1 with TRBJ2-7, with 7 bases identical to TRBD1. Germline CDR1 and CDR2: DFQATT and SNEGSKA (reference sequence). This CDR3 comprises 12 residues. The CDR3 DNA reads TGCAGGGCACCGGGACAGTTCTACGTGCAGTACTTC. Translated: CRAPGQFYVQYF.

J is TRBJ1-4 and V is TRBV29-1; D possibly corresponds to TRBD1 (5 bases). The CDR3 runs 13 residues. Trimming removed 3 bases at V and 7 bases at J, with 12 bases between. Germline loops: CDR1 SQVTM, CDR2 ANQGSEA. The CDR3 here is CSVESGNTEKLFF. In DNA, the CDR3 is TGCAGCGTTGAGTCAGGGAACACTGAAAAACTGTTTTTT.